The clone carrying this T cell receptor beta chain was detected a few times. The antigen remains undetermined. Germline CDR1 reads KGHDR; CDR2 reads SFDVKD. The CDR3 runs 16 residues. V shed 2 bases and J shed 2 bases, with 13 bases lying between them. It was with previously described methods and listed TCR primers that bulk TCR libraries were made. TCRdb itself ran the PCR reads through MiXCR, one entry per CDR3 protein. In the table there are approximately 63,000 distinct CDR3 sequences, 15% to 20% of which are singletons. The record originates from a study of molecular identifiers for immune sequencing clone quantification. Study-wide results and limits: In naive cells, clones above 20 RNA copies held under 1% of molecules, whereas in effector cells they held over 97%.

Sequenced sample: naive CD8+ T cells from blood, with Jurkat cell RNA spiked in. Sample subset: FACS-sorted CD8+CD4-CCR7+CD45RA+ naive T cells. This chain links TRBV24-1 with TRBJ2-3; no firm D call. This TCR was recovered from a human donor in good health. Some libraries in this study had Jurkat cell RNA spiked in. Written as DNA, the CDR3 is TGTGCCACCAGTGATTCAGAGGTTCCCATCACAGATACGCAGTATTTT. Its translation: CATSDSEVPITDTQYF.